The rows below give T cell receptor beta chains drawn from one sample of a study of breast tumors, draining lymph nodes, adjacent tissues. TCRdb ran MiXCR on the multiplex PCR reads and lists one entry per CDR3 protein. Among about 230,000 distinct CDR3 sequences listed, approximately 29% were seen once. Material for sequencing was axillary lymph node tissue. These receptors all stem from a female donor with breast cancer. Some clones in this sample may be carry-over from other donors' samples. The CDR3 runs from the conserved cysteine through the conserved F or W. A D gene is named only where the DNA matches it firmly. Only part of the rows carry a size: once, few, many, or a class if the clone is expanded.

CDR3aa | CDR3nt | j_gene | d_gene | abundance | v_gene
CASSLELTDTQYF | TGTGCCAGCAGCTTAGAGCTCACAGATACGCAGTATTTT | TRBJ2-3 | . | many | TRBV7-9
CASSTEGLASNEQFF | TGTGCCAGCAGTACCGAGGGACTAGCGAGCAATGAGCAGTTCTTC | TRBJ2-1 | TRBD2 | many | TRBV28
CAMYLCASSLTASGINNEQFF | . | TRBJ2-1 | . | . | TRBV19
CASSWGQGKYGYTF | TGTGCCAGCAGCTGGGGACAGGGGAAGTATGGCTACACCTTC | TRBJ1-2 | TRBD1 | many | TRBV13
CASKEPSTDTQYF | TGCGCCAGCAAGGAACCCAGCACAGATACGCAGTATTTT | TRBJ2-3 | . | many | TRBV5-1
CASSFLAGVTDTQYF | TGTGCCAGCAGTTTTTTGGCGGGAGTAACAGATACGCAGTATTTT | TRBJ2-3 | TRBD2 | few | TRBV28
CASSRTATSNEKLFF | TGTGCCAGCAGTCGCACAGCAACTTCCAATGAAAAACTGTTTTTT | TRBJ1-4 | . | many | TRBV6-6
CASSARPRQRSYTIYF | TGTGCCAGCAGTGCTAGACCTCGACAGCGGAGCTACACCATATATTTT | TRBJ1-3 | . | . | TRBV25-1
CATPKRRAYEQYF | TGTGCCACCCCTAAGAGGAGGGCCTACGAGCAGTACTTC | TRBJ2-7 | . | many | TRBV24-1
CASRARGRANDEQYF | TGTGCCAGCCGGGCTCGCGGGAGGGCCAATGACGAGCAGTACTTC | TRBJ2-7 | TRBD2 | . | TRBV19
CSWTGGGGQPQHF | TGCAGCTGGACAGGGGGGGGAGGACAGCCCCAGCATTTT | TRBJ1-5 | TRBD1 | . | TRBV20-1
CACSRTSGGETQYF | TGTGCCTGCTCCCGGACTAGCGGAGGAGAGACCCAGTACTTC | TRBJ2-5 | TRBD2 | many | TRBV30